Listed below are T cell receptor beta chains from one sample, sequenced in a study of blood T cells in healthy people across ages. TCRdb passed the 5' RACE reads through MiXCR, listing each CDR3 protein once. The sample shows around 2 million distinct CDR3 sequences, about two fifths of them seen only once. The specimen sequenced was blood. These receptors originate from a human donor in good health. CDR3s include the opening cysteine and the closing phenylalanine or tryptophan. A D gene is named only where the DNA matches it firmly. Rows give clone size only sometimes, using once, few, many, or a class for an expanded clone.

>14|TRBV4-2|.|few|TRBJ1-1
TGTGCCAGCAGCCAAGATTTCTTGGACACTGAAGCTTTCTTT
CASSQDFLDTEAFF
>12|TRBV4-3|.|few|TRBJ1-1
TGCGCCAGCAGCCAGGGTTGGACTGAAGCTTTCTTT
CASSQGWTEAFF
>13|TRBV10-3|TRBD1|few|TRBJ1-2
TGTGCCATCAGTGAGGACAGGGACTATGGCTACACCTTC
CAISEDRDYGYTF
>16|TRBV19|.|.|TRBJ1-3
TGTGCCAGTACCCCTTTACAGGGTAGGAGAGGAAACACCATATATTTT
CASTPLQGRRGNTIYF
>17|TRBV7-3|TRBD2|.|TRBJ2-3
TGTGCCAGCAGCCCCAATATGGCGGGGGTCGGCACAGATACGCAGTATTTT
CASSPNMAGVGTDTQYF
>15|TRBV20-1|TRBD2|.|TRBJ2-1
TGCAGTGCTGAAGTCGGCGGGGGGGCCTACAATGAGCAGTTCTTC
CSAEVGGGAYNEQFF
>14|TRBV19|.|.|TRBJ2-1
TGTGCCAGTAACGGGGCTAGCGTGTCACATGAGCAGTTCTTC
CASNGASVSHEQFF
>11|TRBV12-3/TRBV12-4|.|.|TRBJ1-4
TGTGCCAGCAGTTTTCTAGGGTTTATGTTTTTT
CASSFLGFMFF
>13|TRBV7-8|.|once|TRBJ1-5
TGTGCCAGCATGGCGGGACTCAATCAGCCCCAGCATTTT
CASMAGLNQPQHF
>15|TRBV20-1|.|.|TRBJ1-5
TGCAGTGCTAGAGGACCGGGACCCGCCTTTCAGCCCCAGCATTTT
CSARGPGPAFQPQHF
>17|TRBV20-1|TRBD2|few|TRBJ2-3
TGCAGTGCTAGACCCCTCACTAGCGGGGGCCGCACAGATACGCAGTATTTT
CSARPLTSGGRTDTQYF
>14|TRBV5-5|.|.|TRBJ2-3
TGTGCCAGCAGCCTTGGGGGGCCCGCAGATACGCAGTATTTT
CASSLGGPADTQYF
>13|TRBV10-3|TRBD2|few|TRBJ2-5
TGTGCCATCAGTGAGGGACTAGACGGCGGGCAGTACTTC
CAISEGLDGGQYF
>14|TRBV7-9|.|.|TRBJ1-2
TGTGCCAGCAGCCCTCTTTGGACTAACTATGGCTACACCTTC
CASSPLWTNYGYTF
>16|TRBV9|.|few|TRBJ2-1
TGTGCCAGCAGCCCCTCTCGGGACACTCGAGGAAATGAGCAGTTCTTC
CASSPSRDTRGNEQFF
>13|TRBV7-9|.|.|TRBJ1-1
TGTGCCAGCAGCCCGAGAGGTGGCCAGGAAGCTTTCTTT
CASSPRGGQEAFF
>14|TRBV10-3|.|few|TRBJ1-4
TGTGCCATCAGTGAGGACACAAATAATGAAAAACTGTTTTTT
CAISEDTNNEKLFF
>16|TRBV4-2|.|once|TRBJ2-5
TGTGCCAGCAGCCAAGATTTGGGGGCCTTAGGAGAGACCCAGTACTTC
CASSQDLGALGETQYF
>14|TRBV11-1|TRBD2|few|TRBJ2-1
TGTGCCAGCAGCTTCCGAGCGGGGAACAATGAGCAGTTCTTC
CASSFRAGNNEQFF
>11|TRBV29-1|.|.|TRBJ2-5
TGCAGCGTTGAAGAACAGGGCTCCCAGTACTTC
CSVEEQGSQYF
>15|TRBV28|.|few|TRBJ1-2
TGTGCCAGCAGTCAAACGGGCGGGCGGATCTATGGCTACACCTTC
CASSQTGGRIYGYTF
>19|TRBV7-2|TRBD2|.|TRBJ2-7
TGTGCCAGCAGCTCCACCCGGGGTAGCGGGAGTAGGGGCTCCTACGAACAGTACTTC
CASSSTRGSGSRGSYEQYF
>16|TRBV4-3|TRBD1|.|TRBJ1-2
TGCGCCAGCAGCCAAGACAGACAGGGGTATGTCTATGGCTACACCTTC
CASSQDRQGYVYGYTF
>18|TRBV4-1|.|few|TRBJ1-5
TGCGCCAGCAGCCAAGGGCTTATTGGGGCGTATAGCAATCAGCCCCAGCATTTT
CASSQGLIGAYSNQPQHF
>15|TRBV4-3|.|.|TRBJ2-5
TGCGCCAGCAGCCTCATAGGAGGGAATCAAGAGACCCAGTACTTC
CASSLIGGNQETQYF
>17|TRBV7-2|.|few|TRBJ1-6
TGTGCCAGCAGCTTAGGTGTTCCACCGGGAGTGACTTCACCCCTCCACTTT
CASSLGVPPGVTSPLHF
>12|TRBV2|.|.|TRBJ1-2
TGTGCCAGCGGAGGGGCTGACTATGGCTACACCTTC
CASGGADYGYTF
>15|TRBV6-6|.|.|TRBJ1-5
TGTGCCAGCAGTTACTCGAGTGATGGGGTTCAGCCCCAGCATTTT
CASSYSSDGVQPQHF
>14|TRBV3-1|TRBD1|.|TRBJ1-2
TGTGCCAGCAGCCAGCAAACAGGGGCAGGTGGCTACACCTTC
CASSQQTGAGGYTF
>18|TRBV4-3|TRBD1|once|TRBJ2-1
TGCGCCAGCAGCCAAGAGAATTACGGGACAGGGTTTTGGAATGAGCAGTTCTTC
CASSQENYGTGFWNEQFF
>14|TRBV7-2|.|.|TRBJ1-2
TGTGCCAGCACCCGGCTGGAGGGCAGCTATGGCTACACCTTC
CASTRLEGSYGYTF
>14|TRBV28|TRBD1|.|TRBJ1-1
TGTGCCAGCAGTTCCCCCAGACAGGGGAGGGAAGCTTTCTTT
CASSSPRQGREAFF
>13|TRBV9|.|many|TRBJ2-7
TGTGCCAGCAGTTTCGGAGAGGGCTACGAGCAGTACTTC
CASSFGEGYEQYF
>17|TRBV28|TRBD2|.|TRBJ2-2
TGTGCCAGCAGTTTTCCGGGCGGGGGGTTGAACACCGGGGAGCTGTTTTTT
CASSFPGGGLNTGELFF
>13|TRBV5-5|.|few|TRBJ2-1
TGTGCCAGCAGCCGGGGGAACAACAATGAGCAGTTCTTC
CASSRGNNNEQFF
>13|TRBV29-1|.|.|TRBJ2-7
TGCAGCGTTGAGACCCTAACACAAGCGGCCCAGTACTTC
CSVETLTQAAQYF
>15|TRBV12-3/TRBV12-4|.|many|TRBJ2-1
TGTGCCAGCACCCTGACTGGGAGCTCCTACAATGAGCAGTTCTTC
CASTLTGSSYNEQFF
>11|TRBV20-1|.|.|TRBJ2-5
TGCAGTGCTATAAGGCAAGAGACCCAGTACTTC
CSAIRQETQYF
>14|TRBV9|.|.|TRBJ2-7
TGTGCCAGCAGCCCCACGGTGGGCTCCTACGAGCAGTACTTC
CASSPTVGSYEQYF
>16|TRBV4-3|.|.|TRBJ2-6
TGCGCCAGCAGCCAAGATCCAGTCTCTGGGGCCAACGTCCTGACTTTC
CASSQDPVSGANVLTF
>15|TRBV20-1|.|.|TRBJ1-2
TGCAGTGCTAGAGATCGGCAGGGCCTGGACTATGGCTACACCTTC
CSARDRQGLDYGYTF
>14|TRBV5-1|.|few|TRBJ2-5
TGCGCCAGCAGCATAACGGGGGTCGGGGAGACCCAGTACTTC
CASSITGVGETQYF
>15|TRBV9|.|.|TRBJ2-3
TGTGCCAGCAGCGTAGGTGTCGGGATGCCAGATACGCAGTATTTT
CASSVGVGMPDTQYF
>16|TRBV10-3|TRBD2|few|TRBJ2-1
TGTGCCATCAGTGAGACCTCTGGCGGGGGGGATGGAGAGCAGTTCTTC
CAISETSGGGDGEQFF
>15|TRBV20-1|.|.|TRBJ2-1
TGCAGTGCCGCGGCCGGGGGCGCGATCGGGAATGAGCAGTTCTTC
CSAAAGGAIGNEQFF
>19|TRBV20-1|.|.|TRBJ1-2
TGCAGTGTCCCAAGTTGGGGGAGGGGGTTGGGAGACGGTAACTATGGCTACACCTTC
CSVPSWGRGLGDGNYGYTF
>16|TRBV15|TRBD1|.|TRBJ2-7
TGTGCCACCAGCAGAGATGGAGGGACAGGGGGATACGAGCAGTACTTC
CATSRDGGTGGYEQYF
>13|TRBV6-2/TRBV6-3|.|.|TRBJ1-1
TGTGCCAGCACCGGGGACGCCGCCACTGAAGCTTTCTTT
CASTGDAATEAFF
>12|TRBV20-1|.|few|TRBJ2-7
TGCAGTGCGAGGCAAAATTTCGACGAGCAGTACTTC
CSARQNFDEQYF
>13|TRBV7-6|.|.|TRBJ2-7
TGTGCCAGCAGCCTTGTGGCTCAGAACGAGCAGTACTTC
CASSLVAQNEQYF
>12|TRBV11-2|TRBD2|.|TRBJ2-1
TGTGCCAGCAGCTTAGCTTCTAGCGGGGGGTTCTTC
CASSLASSGGFF
>13|TRBV20-1|.|.|TRBJ2-3
TGCAGTGCTAGTTGGGGGGCAACAGATACGCAGTATTTT
CSASWGATDTQYF
>14|TRBV29-1|.|.|TRBJ2-6
TGCAGCGTTGGGTTGGGGTCTGGGGCCAACGTCCTGACTTTC
CSVGLGSGANVLTF
>14|TRBV4-1|.|.|TRBJ1-2
TGCGCCAGCAGCCAAGAAAGAAGGTTCTATGGCTACACCTTC
CASSQERRFYGYTF
>15|TRBV12-3/TRBV12-4|.|.|TRBJ2-6
TGTGCCAGCAGCCGCCGGGCCCTGATGGCCCACGTCCTGACTTTC
CASSRRALMAHVLTF
>12|TRBV7-9|.|.|TRBJ1-1
TGTGCCAGCAGTTTGACGGGGCGTCAAGCTTTCTTT
CASSLTGRQAFF
>14|TRBV5-5|.|few|TRBJ2-4
TGTGCCAGCACGCTAGTGGGGGGAAAAAACATTCAGTACTTC
CASTLVGGKNIQYF
>16|TRBV24-1|TRBD2|few|TRBJ2-1
TGTGCCACCAGTACTAGCGGGGTTTCCCGTCGTAGTGAGCAGTTCTTC
CATSTSGVSRRSEQFF
>13|TRBV12-3/TRBV12-4|.|.|TRBJ1-4
TGTGCCAGCAGCGACCGGGGAGGAGAAAAACTGTTTTTT
CASSDRGGEKLFF